This TCR beta chain emerged from a study of shared clonotypes between healthy human individuals. The deep-level immunoSEQ assay was used. Per the authors' pipeline: As immunoSEQ supplied junction-only sequences (without quality scores), filtering differed. Using immunoSEQ multiplex PCR, the repertoire was profiled, and TCRdb retains in-frame clones only, with some absent. V and J calls and clone size follow that table, whereas D and trimming were derived from the DNA. The data hold roughly 650,000 clones, with 95% to 98% observed a single time. Germline CDR1 reads SGHRS; CDR2 reads YFSETQ. With 0 bases removed from V and 6 bases from J, the gap between germline ends came to 7 bases. The CDR3 is made up of 12 amino acids.

The sample consisted of naive CD4+ T cells sorted from blood. The sample's subset: CD45RA+ positively selected. V usage is TRBV5-1 and J usage is TRBJ2-7; D gene uncertain. The receptor comes from a woman younger than 45 in good health. The CDR3, as DNA: TGCGCCAGCAGCTTGGAGTCCAGCGAGCAGTACTTC. Its translation: CASSLESSEQYF.